This passage covers 20 T cell receptor beta chains from one sample sequenced in a study of kidney transplant recipient with SARS-CoV-2 infection. Each CDR3 protein gets one entry after TCRdb re-called the reads with MiXCR. This sample has 200,000 to 300,000 distinct CDR3 sequences, with around 26% found just once. The material sequenced was a blood sample, taken at baseline and between days 110 and 120 from a kidney transplant recipient. These receptor sequences come from a young adult male patient who had COVID-19 and was a kidney transplant recipient. Certain T cells may be donor cells from the graft.

The chain combines TRBV19 with TRBJ2-3, with a possible D match to TRBD2 (6 bases). This CDR3 contains 14 residues. Per the germline V gene, CDR1 is LNHDA and CDR2 is SQIVND (reference sequence). The germline V and J ends were trimmed by 2 bases and 0 bases, with 6 bases remaining between them. CDR3 loop: CASSIRGSTDTQYF. CDR3 bases: TGTGCCAGTAGTATACGGGGGAGCACAGATACGCAGTATTTT.

Many counts were recorded for this clonotype. The chain couples TRBV6-5 to TRBJ2-7; tentatively, D is TRBD1 (5 bases). The germline V and J ends were trimmed by 2 bases and 6 bases, with 17 bases remaining between them. Germline CDR1 and CDR2: MNHEY and SVGAGI. This CDR3 contains 15 residues. The CDR3 here is CASSYGPDKRGEQYF. CDR3 sequence (DNA): TGTGCCAGCAGTTACGGTCCGGACAAAAGGGGCGAGCAGTACTTC.

This clonotype has ten or more counts. The chain has TRBV6-2 or TRBV6-3 and TRBJ2-1; possible D gene TRBD2, 5 bases. V was trimmed by 6 bases and J by 4 bases, leaving 10 bases between them. Looked up from germline, CDR1 is MNHEY and CDR2 is SVGEGT. This CDR3 has 13 amino acids. This chain's CDR3 is CASSQLAYNEQFF. In nucleotides, the CDR3 is TGTGCCAGCAGCCAGCTAGCTTACAATGAGCAGTTCTTC.

The table lists this clonotype with many counts. The chain links TRBV25-1 to TRBJ1-2; no definite D call. This CDR3 has 17 amino acids. Between the trimmed V and J ends, which lost 3 bases and 4 bases, there was a span of 21 bases. The germline V gene encodes CDR1 MGHDK and CDR2 SYGVNS. The CDR3 DNA reads TGTGCCAGCAGTGATGCAATAGAACTGGGAAAGACCTATGGCTACACCTTC. Residues: CASSDAIELGKTYGYTF.

At least ten counts were recorded for this clonotype. This chain links TRBV7-2 with TRBJ1-2; D unresolved. The CDR3 has 17 amino acids. V was shortened by 5 bases and J by 4 bases, with 23 bases between the two germline ends. Germline CDR1 SGHTA, CDR2 FQGNSA. The CDR3 bases are TGTGCCAGCAGCGTAGTACACAGAGACGGAAAGACCTATGGCTACACCTTC. This codes for CASSVVHRDGKTYGYTF.

This clonotype was picked up many times. The chain has TRBV9 and TRBJ2-5, with D hard to call. In germline, CDR1 is SGDLS, CDR2 YYNGEE. Deletions cut 4 bases from V and 0 bases from J, with 13 bases between. CDR3 length: 15 amino acids. The CDR3 nucleotides are TGTGCCAGCAGCCCACGCGCACACAACCAAGAGACCCAGTACTTC. Residues: CASSPRAHNQETQYF.

About this clonotype: A clone one base away is much larger, so this may be a read error. The V call is TRBV16, the J call TRBJ1-2; D unresolved. The CDR3 length is 17 residues. Germline V gene lookup returns CDR1 KGHSY and CDR2 FQNENV. Between the trimmed V and J ends, which lost 5 bases and 4 bases, there was a span of 23 bases. CDR3 in amino acids: CASSCSSVVRKTYGYTF. The CDR3 DNA is TGTGCCAGCAGCTGTAGCTCGGTCGTTAGAAAGACCTATGGCTACACCTTC.

In this sample, this clonotype turned up many times. The chain is built from TRBV19 and TRBJ2-1, with D perhaps TRBD2 (5 bases). Germline V gene data show CDR1 as LNHDA and CDR2 as SQIVND (reference sequence). V lost 1 base to trimming and J lost 10 bases, with 17 bases between them. The CDR3 has 15 residues. The chain's CDR3 is CASSIAGITPREQFF. The CDR3 DNA is TGTGCCAGTAGTATAGCCGGGATAACCCCCCGAGAGCAGTTCTTC. Drawing the rest from reference TRBV19 and TRBJ2-1, the complete variable domain is DGGITQSPKYLFRKEGQNVTLSCEQNLNHDAMYWYRQDPGQGLRLIYYSQIVNDFQKGDIAEGYSVSREKKESFPLTVTSAQKNPTAFYLCASSIAGITPREQFFGPGTRLTVL.

This clonotype was counted many times. The chain carries TRBV3-1 and TRBJ2-5, with unresolved D. The germline V gene encodes CDR1 LGHDT and CDR2 YNNKEL (reference sequence). Trimming shortened V by 5 bases and J by 5 bases, and 24 bases separated the two germline ends. This CDR3 spans 17 amino acids. The CDR3 DNA reads as TGTGCCAGCAGCGGAAGGTGTCCCATTTCTTTCTCTGAGACCCAGTACTTC. Its translation is CASSGRCPISFSETQYF.

Details on this clonotype: A single base separates this from a much larger clone, so it may be a read error. This sequence joins TRBV27 and TRBJ1-5; D not certain. The V gene lost 7 bases and the J gene lost 3 bases, with 13 bases spanning the gap. Germline CDR1 and CDR2: MNHEY and SMNVEV (reference sequence). The CDR3 covers 14 residues. The CDR3 spells CASNLGVFNQPQHF. In nucleotides, the CDR3 is TGTGCCAGCAATCTTGGGGTCTTCAATCAGCCCCAGCATTTT.

This clonotype has a count of ten or more. CDR3 DNA: TGCGCCAGCAGCCAAGATCATTCGATGCCCTATGGCTACACCTTC. This translates into CASSQDHSMPYGYTF. The rearrangement joins TRBV4-1 to TRBJ1-2; D is unclear. The germline V and J ends were trimmed by 0 bases and 4 bases, with 12 bases remaining between them. CDR3 size: 15 residues. CDR1 and CDR2 (germline): MGHRA, YSYEKL.

About this clonotype: Just one base apart from a much larger clone, this may be a read error. The chain recombines TRBV9 with TRBJ2-5; D unresolved. The CDR3 extends over 14 amino acids. Per the germline V gene, CDR1 is SGDLS and CDR2 is YYNGEE. V gave up 0 bases and J gave up 11 bases, with 17 bases separating them. The CDR3 nucleotides are TGTGCCAGCAGCGTAGGCGACACAACCTACGGGCAGTACTTC. Protein sequence: CASSVGDTTYGQYF.

This clonotype was seen more than once but under ten times. The chain links TRBV24-1 to TRBJ2-1; the D gene is possibly TRBD1 (5 bases). Deletions cut 6 bases from V and 8 bases from J, with 13 bases between. The CDR3 runs 13 residues. Germline assignment: CDR1 KGHDR and CDR2 SFDVKD. CDR3 nucleotides: TGTGCCACCAGTCTTGAAAGGGGCCATGAGCAGTTCTTC. It translates to CATSLERGHEQFF.

Ten or more counts support this clonotype. The V gene is TRBV12-3 or TRBV12-4, the J gene TRBJ1-2; D remains ambiguous. V was trimmed by 5 bases and J by 4 bases, leaving 23 bases between them. This CDR3 spans 17 amino acids. The CDR3 DNA follows: TGTGCCAGCAGTCCTGTCAACACAGCAGGAAAGACCTATGGCTACACCTTC. Translated, it gives CASSPVNTAGKTYGYTF.

This clonotype was seen ten or more times. The chain is built from TRBV5-1 and TRBJ2-7; perhaps TRBD1 as D (6 bases). Germline CDR1 reads SGHRS; CDR2 reads YFSETQ. CDR3 length: 13 residues. With 2 bases removed from V and 7 bases from J, the gap between germline ends came to 13 bases. The CDR3 DNA follows: TGCGCCAGCAGCTTATCAGGGGTAGGGGAGCAGTACTTC. It codes for CASSLSGVGEQYF. Filled out from reference TRBV5-1 and TRBJ2-7, the complete variable domain reads KAGVTQTPRYLIKTRGQQVTLSCSPISGHRSVSWYQQTPGQGLQFLFEYFSETQRNKGNFPGRFSGRQFSNSRSEMNVSTLELGDSALYLCASSLSGVGEQYFGPGTRLTVT.

This clonotype was observed many times. The CDR3 loop is CASGTGHPRKTYGYTF. The DNA of the CDR3 is TGTGCCAGCGGTACCGGTCATCCACGAAAGACCTATGGCTACACCTTC. This chain joins TRBV5-8 and TRBJ1-2; the D is unclear. The CDR3 sequence is 16 residues long. The V gene lost 7 bases and the J gene lost 4 bases, with 23 bases spanning the gap. Germline V lookup: CDR1 SGHTS, CDR2 YDEGEE.

A remark on this clonotype: One base away lies a much larger clone, so this may be a sequencing read error. The DNA for the CDR3 is TGTGCCAGCAGCGTGATGCCCACCCTTCGAAAGACCTATGGCTACACCTTC. Its translation: CASSVMPTLRKTYGYTF. J is TRBJ1-2 and V is TRBV3-1; no firm D call. CDR3 length equals 17 residues. CDR1 and CDR2 (germline): LGHDT, YNNKEL (reference sequence). V lost 5 bases and J 4 bases, leaving 23 bases between the germline ends.

This clonotype was recorded many times. The chain recombines TRBV30 with TRBJ1-4; D not resolved. This CDR3 contains 13 residues. CDR1 and CDR2 from the germline V gene are GTSNPN and SVGIG (reference sequence). The ends were cut back, 3 bases at V and 7 bases at J, with 12 bases in the middle. CDR3: CAWRFRGREKLFF. In DNA form, the CDR3 reads TGTGCCTGGAGGTTTAGAGGCCGTGAAAAACTGTTTTTT.

Points on this clonotype: This may be a read error, as it is one base from a much larger clone. This chain joins TRBV7-7 and TRBJ1-2; D unresolved. V lost 5 bases and J lost 4, with 23 bases in between. The CDR3 has 17 amino acids. CDR1 and CDR2 (germline): SSHAT, FNYEAQ (reference sequence). The CDR3 DNA reads TGTGCCAGCAGCGTCCACAATAAGTGCCGAAAGACCTATGGCTACACCTTC. Translating it yields CASSVHNKCRKTYGYTF.

V gene TRBV30 combines with J gene TRBJ1-2; D gene uncertain. The CDR3 covers 16 residues. Trimming stripped 5 bases from V and 4 bases from J, with 23 bases between. The V gene's germline CDR1 is GTSNPN and CDR2 SVGIG (reference sequence). The CDR3 reads CAWCTGRYRKTYGYTF. Here the CDR3 DNA reads TGTGCCTGGTGTACTGGGCGTTATAGAAAGACCTATGGCTACACCTTC.